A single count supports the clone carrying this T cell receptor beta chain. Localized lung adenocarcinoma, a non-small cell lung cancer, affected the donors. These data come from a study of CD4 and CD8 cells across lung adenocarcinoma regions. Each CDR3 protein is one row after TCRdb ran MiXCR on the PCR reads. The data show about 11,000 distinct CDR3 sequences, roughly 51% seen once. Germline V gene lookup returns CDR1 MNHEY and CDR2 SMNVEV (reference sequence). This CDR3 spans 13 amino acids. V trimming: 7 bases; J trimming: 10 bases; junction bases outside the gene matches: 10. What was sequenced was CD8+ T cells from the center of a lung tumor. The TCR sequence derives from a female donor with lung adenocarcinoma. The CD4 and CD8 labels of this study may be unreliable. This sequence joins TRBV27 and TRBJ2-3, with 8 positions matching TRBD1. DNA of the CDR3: TGTGCCAGCACCAGGACAGGGTCCGGGGCGCAGTATTTT. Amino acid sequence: CASTRTGSGAQYF.